This T cell receptor beta chain was found in a study of Graves' ophthalmopathy and Graves' hyperthyroidism. Diagnosis used clinical symptoms, serum thyroxine, TRAb, thyroid ultrasound and orbital computed tomography. A roughly 9.3 ml volume of fresh peripheral blood provided the PBMCs. The germline V and J ends were trimmed by 0 bases and 2 bases, with 10 bases remaining between them. This CDR3 is built from 15 residues. From germline, CDR1 is SEHNR and CDR2 FQNEAQ (reference sequence). Using RNA transcripts, the TCR beta CDR3 regions were amplified. The authors performed first-round RT-PCR with HTBI primers and then a second-round multiplex PCR. TCRdb recomputed calls from the multiplex PCR reads with MiXCR, one row per CDR3 protein. The sample contains about 380,000 distinct CDR3 sequences, about 16% of which appear only once. Study results and limitations: Blood also carried most expanded thyroid clonotypes exceeding 0.001 frequency. The model achieved around 67% sensitivity and roughly 79% specificity for ophthalmopathy progression.

In its sample, this clonotype was seen a few times. Its antigen remains unidentified. This receptor was identified in a woman aged 18-29 years with stable Graves' hyperthyroidism. The rearrangement joins TRBV7-9 to TRBJ1-2; D is unresolved. Material for sequencing was peripheral blood. The CDR3 loop is CASSLARGMNYGYTF. The CDR3 DNA is TGTGCCAGCAGCTTAGCTCGGGGAATGAACTATGGCTACACCTTC. The full variable domain, rest sourced from reference TRBV7-9 and TRBJ1-2, is DTGVSQNPRHKITKRGQNVTFRCDPISEHNRLYWYRQTLGQGPEFLTYFQNEAQLEKSRLLSDRFSAERPKGSFSTLEIQRTEQGDSAMYLCASSLARGMNYGYTFGSGTRLTVV.